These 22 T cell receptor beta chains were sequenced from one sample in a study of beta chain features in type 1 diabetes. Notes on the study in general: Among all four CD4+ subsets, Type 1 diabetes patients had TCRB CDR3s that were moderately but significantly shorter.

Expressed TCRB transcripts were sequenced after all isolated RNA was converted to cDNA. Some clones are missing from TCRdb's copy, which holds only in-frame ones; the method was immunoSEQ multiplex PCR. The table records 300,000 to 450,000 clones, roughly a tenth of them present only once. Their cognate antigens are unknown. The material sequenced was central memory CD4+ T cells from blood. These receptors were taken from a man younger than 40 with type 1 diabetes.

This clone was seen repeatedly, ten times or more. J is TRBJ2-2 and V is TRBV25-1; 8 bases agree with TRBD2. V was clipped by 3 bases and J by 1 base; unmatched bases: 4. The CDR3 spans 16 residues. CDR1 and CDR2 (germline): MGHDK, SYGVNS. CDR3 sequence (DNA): TGTGCCAGCAGTGACCTGGGACTAGAGAACACCGGGGAGCTGTTTTTT. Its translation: CASSDLGLENTGELFF. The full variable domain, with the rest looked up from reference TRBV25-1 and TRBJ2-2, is EADIYQTPRYLVIGTGKKITLECSQTMGHDKMYWYQQDPGMELHLIHYSYGVNSTEKGDLSSESTVSRIRTEHFPLTLESARPSHTSQYLCASSDLGLENTGELFFGEGSRLTVL.

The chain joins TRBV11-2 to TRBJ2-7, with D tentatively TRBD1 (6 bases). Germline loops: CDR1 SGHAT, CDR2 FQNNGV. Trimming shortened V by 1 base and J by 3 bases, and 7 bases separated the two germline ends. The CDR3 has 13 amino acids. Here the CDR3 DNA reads TGTGCCAGCAGCTTAGGGGGGCACTACGAGCAGTACTTC. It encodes CASSLGGHYEQYF.

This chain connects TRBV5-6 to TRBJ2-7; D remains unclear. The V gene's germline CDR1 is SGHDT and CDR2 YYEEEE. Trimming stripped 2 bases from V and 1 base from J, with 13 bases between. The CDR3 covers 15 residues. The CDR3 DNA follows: TGTGCCAGCAGCTTCCGTCGAGGTTTGTCCTACGAGCAGTACTTC. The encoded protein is CASSFRRGLSYEQYF. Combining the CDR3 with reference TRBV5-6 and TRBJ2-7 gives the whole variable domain DAGVTQSPTHLIKTRGQQVTLRCSPKSGHDTVSWYQQALGQGPQFIFQYYEEEERQRGNFPDRFSGHQFPNYSSELNVNALLLGDSALYLCASSFRRGLSYEQYFGPGTRLTVT.

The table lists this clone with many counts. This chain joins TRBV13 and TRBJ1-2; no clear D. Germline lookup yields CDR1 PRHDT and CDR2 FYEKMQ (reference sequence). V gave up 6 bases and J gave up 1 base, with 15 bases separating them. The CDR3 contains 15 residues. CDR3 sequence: CASRTWTDVNYGYTF. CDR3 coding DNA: TGTGCCAGCAGGACTTGGACGGACGTTAACTATGGCTACACCTTC.

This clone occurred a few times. CDR3 in DNA: TGTGCCAGCAGCTATCGGGGCCCAAGCGGCACAGATACGCAGTATTTT. It yields the protein CASSYRGPSGTDTQYF. The chain employs TRBV27 and TRBJ2-3, with D tentatively TRBD1 or TRBD2 (5 bases each). Deletions cut 6 bases from V and 1 base from J, with 17 bases between. The CDR3 sequence is 16 residues long. Germline CDR1 is MNHEY and CDR2 is SMNVEV (reference sequence).

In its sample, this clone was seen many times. CDR3 protein: CASSDSTGGWTEAFF. CDR3 coding DNA: TGTGCCAGCAGTGACTCGACAGGGGGATGGACTGAAGCTTTCTTT. The V gene is TRBV6-4, the J gene TRBJ1-1; TRBD1 agrees at 9 bases. CDR1 and CDR2 (germline): MRHNA, SNTAGT. This CDR3 region has 15 residues. J lost 5 bases, V lost 0 bases, and 4 bases had no gene match.

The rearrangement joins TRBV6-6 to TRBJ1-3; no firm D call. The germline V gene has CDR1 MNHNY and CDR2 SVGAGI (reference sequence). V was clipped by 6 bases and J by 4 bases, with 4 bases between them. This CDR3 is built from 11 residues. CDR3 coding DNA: TGTGCCAGCAGCCAGGGAAACACCATATATTTT. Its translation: CASSQGNTIYF.

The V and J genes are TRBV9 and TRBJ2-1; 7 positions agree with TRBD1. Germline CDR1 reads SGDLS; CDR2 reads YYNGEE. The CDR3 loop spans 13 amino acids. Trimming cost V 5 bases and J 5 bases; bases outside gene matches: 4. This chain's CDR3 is CASSPDRDNEQFF. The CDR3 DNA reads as TGTGCCAGCAGTCCCGACAGGGACAATGAGCAGTTCTTC.

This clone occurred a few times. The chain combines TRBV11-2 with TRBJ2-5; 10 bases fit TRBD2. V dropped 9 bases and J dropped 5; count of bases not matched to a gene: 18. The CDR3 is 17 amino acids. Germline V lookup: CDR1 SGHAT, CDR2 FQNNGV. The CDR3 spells CASGGLAGVRIWETQYF. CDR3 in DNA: TGTGCCAGTGGGGGGCTAGCGGGAGTCCGGATCTGGGAGACCCAGTACTTC.

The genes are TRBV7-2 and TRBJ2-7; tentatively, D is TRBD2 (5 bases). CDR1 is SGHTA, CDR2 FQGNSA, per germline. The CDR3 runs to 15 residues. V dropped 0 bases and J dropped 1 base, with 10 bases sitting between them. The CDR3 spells CASSLAGVQSYEQYF. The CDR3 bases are TGTGCCAGCAGCTTAGCGGGAGTACAATCCTACGAGCAGTACTTC.

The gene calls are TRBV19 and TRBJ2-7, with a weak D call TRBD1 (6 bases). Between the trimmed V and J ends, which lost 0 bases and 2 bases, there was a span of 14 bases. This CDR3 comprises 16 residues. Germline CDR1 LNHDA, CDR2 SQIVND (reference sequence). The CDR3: CASSIDRTVGAYEQYF. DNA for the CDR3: TGTGCCAGTAGTATAGACAGGACAGTTGGAGCCTACGAGCAGTACTTC.

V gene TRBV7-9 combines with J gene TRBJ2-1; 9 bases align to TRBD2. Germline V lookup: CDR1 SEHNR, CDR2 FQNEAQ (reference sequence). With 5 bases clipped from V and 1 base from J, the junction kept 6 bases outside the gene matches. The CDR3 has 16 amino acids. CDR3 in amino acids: CASSQNSGGSYNEQFF. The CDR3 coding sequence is TGTGCCAGCAGCCAGAATAGCGGGGGTTCCTACAATGAGCAGTTCTTC.

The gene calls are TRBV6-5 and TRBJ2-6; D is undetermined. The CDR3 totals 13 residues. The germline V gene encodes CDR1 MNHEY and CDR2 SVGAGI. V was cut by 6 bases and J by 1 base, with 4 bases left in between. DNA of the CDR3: TGTGCCAGCAGCCGGTCTGGGGCCAACGTCCTGACTTTC. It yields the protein CASSRSGANVLTF.

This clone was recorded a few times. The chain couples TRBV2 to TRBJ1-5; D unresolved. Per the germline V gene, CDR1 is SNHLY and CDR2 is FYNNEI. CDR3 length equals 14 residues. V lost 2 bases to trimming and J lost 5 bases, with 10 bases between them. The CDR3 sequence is CASSERRVDQPQHF. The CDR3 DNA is TGTGCCAGCAGTGAAAGACGGGTGGATCAGCCCCAGCATTTT.

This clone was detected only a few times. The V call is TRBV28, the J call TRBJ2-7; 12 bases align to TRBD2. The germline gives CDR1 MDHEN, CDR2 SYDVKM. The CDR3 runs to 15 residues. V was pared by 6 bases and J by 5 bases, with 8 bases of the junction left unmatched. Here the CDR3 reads CASSPRLAGVNEQYF. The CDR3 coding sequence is TGTGCCAGCAGCCCCCGACTAGCGGGGGTCAACGAGCAGTACTTC.

The CDR3 nucleotides read TGTGCCAGCAGCTTCGGGGCCACTAATGAAAAACTGTTTTTT. Its translation: CASSFGATNEKLFF. The chain is built from TRBV7-9 and TRBJ1-4; D is perhaps TRBD1 (5 bases). In germline, CDR1 is SEHNR, CDR2 FQNEAQ (reference sequence). CDR3 length: 14 amino acids. V was cut by 3 bases and J by 2 bases, with 7 bases left in between.

The CDR3 loop reads CASSLVEPQYF. The CDR3 DNA follows: TGTGCCAGCAGCTTAGTAGAACCCCAGTACTTC. The rearrangement links TRBV7-9 to TRBJ2-5, with unresolved D. Germline V gene lookup returns CDR1 SEHNR and CDR2 FQNEAQ (reference sequence). The germline V and J ends were trimmed by 1 base and 9 bases, with 6 bases remaining between them. The CDR3 spans 11 residues. The full variable domain, in which reference TRBV7-9 and TRBJ2-5 provide the parts outside the CDR3, is DTGVSQNPRHKITKRGQNVTFRCDPISEHNRLYWYRQTLGQGPEFLTYFQNEAQLEKSRLLSDRFSAERPKGSFSTLEIQRTEQGDSAMYLCASSLVEPQYFGPGTRLLVL.

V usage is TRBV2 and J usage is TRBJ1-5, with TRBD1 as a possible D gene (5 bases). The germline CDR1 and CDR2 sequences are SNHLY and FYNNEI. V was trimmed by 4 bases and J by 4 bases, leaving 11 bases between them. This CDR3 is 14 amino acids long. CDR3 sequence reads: CASSGWRGNQPQHF. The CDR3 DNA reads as TGTGCCAGCAGTGGGTGGAGGGGAAATCAGCCCCAGCATTTT.

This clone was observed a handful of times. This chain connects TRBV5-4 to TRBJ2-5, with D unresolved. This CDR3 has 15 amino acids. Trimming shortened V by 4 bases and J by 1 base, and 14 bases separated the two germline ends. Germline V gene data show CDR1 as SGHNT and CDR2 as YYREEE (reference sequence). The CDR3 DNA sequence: TGTGCCAGCAGCACCGCAGGTGGGCCCCAAGAGACCCAGTACTTC. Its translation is CASSTAGGPQETQYF.

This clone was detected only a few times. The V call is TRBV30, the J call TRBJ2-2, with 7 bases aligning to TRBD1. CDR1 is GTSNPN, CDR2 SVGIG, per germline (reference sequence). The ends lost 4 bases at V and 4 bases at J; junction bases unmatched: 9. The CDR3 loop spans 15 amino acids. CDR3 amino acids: CAWTVAAGGTGELFF. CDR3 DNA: TGTGCCTGGACCGTCGCGGCAGGGGGCACCGGGGAGCTGTTTTTT.

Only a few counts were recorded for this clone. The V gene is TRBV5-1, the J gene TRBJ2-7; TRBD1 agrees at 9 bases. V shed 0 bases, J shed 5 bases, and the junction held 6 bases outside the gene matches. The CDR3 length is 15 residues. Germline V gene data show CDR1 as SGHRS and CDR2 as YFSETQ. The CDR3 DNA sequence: TGCGCCAGCAGCTTGGAAGGGACAGGGCACAACGAGCAGTACTTC. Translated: CASSLEGTGHNEQYF.

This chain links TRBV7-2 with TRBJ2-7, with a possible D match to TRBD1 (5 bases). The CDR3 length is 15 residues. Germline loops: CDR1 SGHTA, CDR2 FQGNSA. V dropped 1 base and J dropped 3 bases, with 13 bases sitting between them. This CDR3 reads CASSLDTTALYEQYF. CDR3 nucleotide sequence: TGTGCCAGCAGCTTAGATACGACAGCACTCTACGAGCAGTACTTC.